This T cell receptor (beta chain) was found in a study of response to subunit inactivated influenza vaccine. Study observations and caveats: Authors proposed each seasonal influenza vaccination draws in few new T cells.

This clonotype was observed a few times. Its antigen is unknown. Per germline, CDR1 MDHEN and CDR2 SYDVKM. The CDR3 spans 14 residues. Trimming removed 3 bases from V and 2 bases from J, with 8 bases in between. Each CDR3 protein gets one entry after TCRdb re-called the RT-PCR reads with MiXCR. The sample has more than 450,000 distinct CDR3 sequences; roughly 10% are singletons. This clonotype was obtained from a man aged 50 to 59 who received an inactivated influenza vaccine. The J gene is TRBJ1-3, the V gene TRBV28; D gene uncertain. The sample was PBMCs from blood, taken on the day of vaccination. The CDR3 loop reads CASSFLGTGNTIYF. In DNA form, the CDR3 reads TGTGCCAGCAGTTTTTTGGGGACTGGAAACACCATATATTTT.